This TCR beta chain was observed in a study of control samples from healthy donors and cancer patients. The protocol was immunoSEQ multiplex PCR, while the TCRdb copy is restricted to in-frame clones and leaves out a portion. The sample yields some 130,000 clones, 80% to 95% seen once. Trimming pared 3 bases from V and 4 bases from J, leaving 13 bases between. The length of the CDR3 is 15 residues. Germline CDR1 is SGHTA and CDR2 is FQGNSA. The sample consisted of blood. This chain connects TRBV7-2 to TRBJ2-1; D may be TRBD2 (5 bases). The source of this sequence is a man between 18 and 29 years old in good health. CDR3 sequence reads: CASSFLAPGYNEQFF. Here the CDR3 DNA reads TGTGCCAGCAGCTTCCTAGCTCCGGGGTACAATGAGCAGTTCTTC.